Each of the 3 T cell receptor beta chains below was sequenced from the same sample in a study of OX40 agonist ivuxolimab in advanced cancers. The table came from immunoSEQ multiplex PCR; TCRdb's copy has only in-frame clones and leaves some out. The table shows approximately 50,000 clones, with roughly 80% occurring only once. Sequencing used CD4+ or CD8+ T cells sorted from blood, obtained in a trial of the OX40 agonist ivuxolimab. These receptors came from an adult with an advanced solid tumor such as melanoma, head and neck, liver or kidney cancer.

This rearrangement joins TRBV11-2 to TRBJ2-2; 8 bases match TRBD1. V shed 2 bases, J shed 0 bases, and the junction held 2 bases outside the gene matches. The CDR3 is 16 residues long. Per the germline V gene, CDR1 is SGHAT and CDR2 is FQNNGV. The CDR3 is CASSLQTGANTGELFF. The CDR3 DNA follows: TGTGCCAGCAGCTTACAGACAGGGGCGAACACCGGGGAGCTGTTTTTT.

The chain carries TRBV28 and TRBJ2-7; 9 nucleotides line up with TRBD1. Germline-derived CDR1 and CDR2 are MDHEN and SYDVKM. V lost 2 bases and J lost 3; bases outside the gene matches: 2. This CDR3 region has 14 residues. CDR3 protein: CASSLLGQGYEQYF. The CDR3 DNA reads as TGTGCCAGCAGTTTACTGGGACAGGGCTACGAGCAGTACTTC.

CDR3 in amino acids: CASTRPPAAGYTF. CDR3 bases: TGTGCCAGCACCCGCCCCCCCGCAGCTGGCTACACCTTC. The genes are TRBV5-4 and TRBJ1-2; D unresolved. Trimming stripped 6 bases from V and 7 bases from J, with 16 bases between. CDR1 and CDR2 (germline): SGHNT, YYREEE (reference sequence). This CDR3 is 13 amino acids long.